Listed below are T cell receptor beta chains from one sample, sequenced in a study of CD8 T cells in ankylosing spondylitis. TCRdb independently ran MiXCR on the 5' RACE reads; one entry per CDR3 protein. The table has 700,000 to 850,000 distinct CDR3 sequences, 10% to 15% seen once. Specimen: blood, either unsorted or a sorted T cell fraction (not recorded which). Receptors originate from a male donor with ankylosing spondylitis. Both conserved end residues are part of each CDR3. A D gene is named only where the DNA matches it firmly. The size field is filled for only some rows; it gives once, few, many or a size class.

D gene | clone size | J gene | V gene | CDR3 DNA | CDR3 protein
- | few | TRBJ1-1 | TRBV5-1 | TGCGCCAGCAGCAGGACCCTGGGAACCCTGAACACTGAAGCTTTCTTT | CASSRTLGTLNTEAFF
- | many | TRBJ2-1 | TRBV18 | TGTGCCAGCTCACGTAACCGGGGGTCCTACAATGAGCAGTTCTTC | CASSRNRGSYNEQFF
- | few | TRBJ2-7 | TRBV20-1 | TGCAGTGGCCTGGGAGACTACGAGCAGTACTTC | CSGLGDYEQYF
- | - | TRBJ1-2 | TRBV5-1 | TGCGCCAGCAGCCTTTCGACAGCGGACTATGGCTACACCTTC | CASSLSTADYGYTF
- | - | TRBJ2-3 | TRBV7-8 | TGTGCCAGCAGCTTAGCGAGGGGAGGTACGCAGTATTTT | CASSLARGGTQYF
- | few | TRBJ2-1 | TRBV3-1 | TGTGCCAGCAGCCTCCGATCAACGGGGGGCTTTGTCTATGAGCAGTTCTTC | CASSLRSTGGFVYEQFF
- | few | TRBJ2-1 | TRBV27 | TGTGCCAGCAGTAGACTAGAGGGTCTTGAGCAGTTCTTC | CASSRLEGLEQFF
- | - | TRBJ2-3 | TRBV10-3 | TGTGCCACGCTAACAACTAGCACAGATACGCAGTATTTT | CATLTTSTDTQYF
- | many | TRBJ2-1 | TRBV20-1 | TGCAGTGCCAGTCACAGGGAGAGCTCCTACAATGAGCAGTTCTTC | CSASHRESSYNEQFF
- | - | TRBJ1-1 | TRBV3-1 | TGTGCCAGCAGCCATGGTCCTGAAGCTTTCTTT | CASSHGPEAFF
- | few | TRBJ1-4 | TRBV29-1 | TGCAGCGTTGGCAGGGCAGGGGAAAAACTGTTTTTT | CSVGRAGEKLFF
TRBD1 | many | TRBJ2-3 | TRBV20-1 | TGCAGTGCTGACAGGGGGAGCACAGATACGCAGTATTTT | CSADRGSTDTQYF
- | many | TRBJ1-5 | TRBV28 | TGTGCCAGCAGTTTTCAGGACCTTAGCAATCAGCCCCAGCATTTT | CASSFQDLSNQPQHF
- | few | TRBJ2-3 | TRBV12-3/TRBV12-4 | TGTGCCAGCAGTGGGAGAGATACGCAGTATTTT | CASSGRDTQYF
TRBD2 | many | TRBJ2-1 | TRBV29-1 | TGCAGCGGTGAGGGACTAGCCTTCGGGTCCTACAATGAGCAGTTCTTC | CSGEGLAFGSYNEQFF
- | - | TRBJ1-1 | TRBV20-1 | TGCAGTGCTAGAGATCGGACAGCAGGTGAAGCTTTCTTT | CSARDRTAGEAFF
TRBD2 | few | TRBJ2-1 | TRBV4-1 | TGCGCCAGCAGCCAAGATCCTAGCGGGACGGGTAATGAGCAGTTCTTC | CASSQDPSGTGNEQFF
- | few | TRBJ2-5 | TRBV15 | TGTGCCACCAGCAGAGCCGATTTTGTAGATTGTCACTTC | CATSRADFVDCHF
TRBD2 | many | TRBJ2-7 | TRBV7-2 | TGTGCCAGCAGCGGGACTAGCGGTTCCTACGAGCAGTACTTC | CASSGTSGSYEQYF
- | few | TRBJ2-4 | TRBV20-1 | TGCAGTGCTAGAAAATCGCAGGGGATGACCAAAAACATTCAGTACTTC | CSARKSQGMTKNIQYF
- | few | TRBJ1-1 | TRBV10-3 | TGTGCCATCAGTCAAGACCGGGACCGGAACACTGAAGCTTTCTTT | CAISQDRDRNTEAFF
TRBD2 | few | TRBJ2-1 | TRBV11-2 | TGTGCCAGCAGCTGGAGAGGCATGTGGGCTAGCGGGAACAATGAGCAGTTCTTC | CASSWRGMWASGNNEQFF
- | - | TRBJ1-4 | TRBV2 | TGTGCCAGCAGTCGAATGTCCCAGGGGTTTGTTGAAAAACTGTTTTTT | CASSRMSQGFVEKLFF
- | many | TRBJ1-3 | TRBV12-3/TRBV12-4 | TGTGCCAGCAGTTTAGGGGTGACTGGGATCTCTGGAAACACCATATATTTT | CASSLGVTGISGNTIYF
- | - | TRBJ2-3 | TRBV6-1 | TGTGCCAGCAGATCTCATGCGGGCACAGATACGCAGTATTTT | CASRSHAGTDTQYF
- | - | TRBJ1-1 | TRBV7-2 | TGTGCCAGCAGCTTAGCGTGGGGCGCTGAAGCTTTCTTT | CASSLAWGAEAFF
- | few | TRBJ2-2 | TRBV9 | TGTGCCAGCAGCCCCCAGGTCCGAGGCGGGGAGCTGTTTTTT | CASSPQVRGGELFF
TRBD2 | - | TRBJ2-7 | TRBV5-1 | TGCGCCAGCAGCTCCGCTAGCGGGAGCTACGAGCAGTACTTC | CASSSASGSYEQYF
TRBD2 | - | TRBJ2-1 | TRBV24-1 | TGTGCCACCAGTGATGGACTAGCGGGAGCTTATGAGCAGTTCTTC | CATSDGLAGAYEQFF
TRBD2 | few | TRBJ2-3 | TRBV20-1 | TGCAGTGCTAAGGGACTACGAGGGGCAGATACGCAGTATTTT | CSAKGLRGADTQYF
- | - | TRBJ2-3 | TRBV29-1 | TGCAGCGTCGCTAGGTCACGAATGGCAGATACGCAGTATTTT | CSVARSRMADTQYF
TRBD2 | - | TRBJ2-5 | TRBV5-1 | TGCGCCAGCAGCCTAGCGGGGGGGGCTTCGGACCCCCAGTACTTC | CASSLAGGASDPQYF
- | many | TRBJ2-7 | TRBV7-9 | TGTGCCAGCAGCTCCAATGGACTTTCCTACGAGCAGTACTTC | CASSSNGLSYEQYF
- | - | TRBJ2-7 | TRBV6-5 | TGTGCCAGCAGTTCGGCCCTTGGGGTCGAGCAGTACTTC | CASSSALGVEQYF
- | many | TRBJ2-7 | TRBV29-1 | TGCAGCGTTGAAGCCCCAGAGTCTCGGGAGCAGTACTTC | CSVEAPESREQYF
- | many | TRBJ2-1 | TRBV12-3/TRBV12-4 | TGTGCCAGCAGTTTAGAACGGGCTGCGGGGTTCTTC | CASSLERAAGFF
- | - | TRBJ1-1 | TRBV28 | TGTGCCGGACACACTGAAGCTTTCTTT | CAGHTEAFF
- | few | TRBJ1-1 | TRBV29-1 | TGCAGCGCGTGGAGGGCTGAAGCTTTCTTT | CSAWRAEAFF
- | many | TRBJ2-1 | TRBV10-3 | TGTGCCATCAGCGCCCAGGCTAGCCAAGGAAATGAGCAGTTCTTC | CAISAQASQGNEQFF
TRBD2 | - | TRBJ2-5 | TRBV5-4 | TGTGCCAGCAGCGGCCATAGCGGGGGGGCAGAGACCCAGTACTTC | CASSGHSGGAETQYF
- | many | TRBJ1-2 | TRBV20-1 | TGCAGCTTTCCATGGCGGCCCGGCGATGGCTACACCTTC | CSFPWRPGDGYTF
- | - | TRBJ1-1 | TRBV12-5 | TGTGCTAGTGGTTTGGTACTTGGCCCACGAACTGAAGCTTTCTTT | CASGLVLGPRTEAFF
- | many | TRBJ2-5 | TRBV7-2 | TGTGCCAGCAGCTTAGGTAGAGAGACCCAGTACTTC | CASSLGRETQYF
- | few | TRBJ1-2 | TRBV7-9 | TGTGCCAGCAGCTCCGCGACACCCAGGAGCAGAGGCTACACCTTC | CASSSATPRSRGYTF
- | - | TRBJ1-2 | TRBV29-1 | TGCAGCGTTGAACGCGGTTATGACTATGGCTACACCTTC | CSVERGYDYGYTF
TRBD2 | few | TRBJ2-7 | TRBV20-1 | TGCAGTGCTGGACGACTAGCGGGAGAAGCTTACGAGCAGTACTTC | CSAGRLAGEAYEQYF
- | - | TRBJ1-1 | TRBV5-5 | TGTGCCAGCAGCTTGAGTCCCGGGGGCGCCCCTGAAGCTTTCTTT | CASSLSPGGAPEAFF
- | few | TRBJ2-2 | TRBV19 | TGTGCCAGTCGGATAGCGGCCGCGAACACCGGGGAGCTGTTTTTT | CASRIAAANTGELFF
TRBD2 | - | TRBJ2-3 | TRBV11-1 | TGTGCCAGCAGCGCCTTGCTAGCGGGAGATGCAGATACGCAGTATTTT | CASSALLAGDADTQYF
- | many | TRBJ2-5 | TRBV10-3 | TGTGCCATCAGTGAGATGGAGACCCAGTACTTC | CAISEMETQYF
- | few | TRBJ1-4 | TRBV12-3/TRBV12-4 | TGTGCCAGCAGGGCTGACGAAAAACTGTTTTTT | CASRADEKLFF
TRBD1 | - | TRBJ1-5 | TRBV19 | TGTGCCAGTAGAGTGACAGGGTCCGGTCAGCCCCAGCATTTT | CASRVTGSGQPQHF
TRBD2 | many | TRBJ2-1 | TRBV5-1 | TGCGCCAGCAGCTTGATGGGCGGGAGTTCGGATGAGCAGTTCTTC | CASSLMGGSSDEQFF